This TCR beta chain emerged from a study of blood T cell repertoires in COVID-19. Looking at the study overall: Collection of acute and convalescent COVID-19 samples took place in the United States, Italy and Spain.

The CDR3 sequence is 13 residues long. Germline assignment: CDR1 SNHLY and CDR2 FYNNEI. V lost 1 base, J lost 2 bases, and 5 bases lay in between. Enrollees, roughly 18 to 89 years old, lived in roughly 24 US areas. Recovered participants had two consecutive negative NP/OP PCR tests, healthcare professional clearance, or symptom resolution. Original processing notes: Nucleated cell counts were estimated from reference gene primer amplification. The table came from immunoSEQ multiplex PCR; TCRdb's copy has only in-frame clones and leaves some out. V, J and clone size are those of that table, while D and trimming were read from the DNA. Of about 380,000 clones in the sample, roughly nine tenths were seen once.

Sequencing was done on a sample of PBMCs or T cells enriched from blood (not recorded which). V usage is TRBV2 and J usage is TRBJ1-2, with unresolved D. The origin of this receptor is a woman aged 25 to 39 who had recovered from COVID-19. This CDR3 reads CASSEGQNYGYTF. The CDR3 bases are TGTGCCAGCAGTGAAGGCCAGAACTATGGCTACACCTTC.